Below, 3 T cell receptor beta chains from the same sample are listed, as sequenced in a study of shared T cell receptors in the human thymus. Profiled with immunoSEQ multiplex PCR; TCRdb holds only in-frame clones, not every one. In the table there are fewer than 700,000 clones, 85% to 90% of which are singletons. This same sample was also part of a study on human thymus T cells.

The sequenced sample was thymocytes. These receptors came from a boy under three years old with a congenital heart defect.

The V and J genes are TRBV5-1 and TRBJ2-4, with D hard to call. The V gene lost 4 bases and the J gene lost 0 bases, with 14 bases spanning the gap. Germline V CDR1 and CDR2: SGHRS, YFSETQ. The CDR3 is made up of 16 amino acids. CDR3 amino acids: CASSPTVHLAKNIQYF. Here the CDR3 DNA reads TGCGCCAGCAGCCCCACAGTTCACCTAGCCAAAAACATTCAGTACTTC. The full variable domain, completed using reference TRBV5-1 and TRBJ2-4, is KAGVTQTPRYLIKTRGQQVTLSCSPISGHRSVSWYQQTPGQGLQFLFEYFSETQRNKGNFPGRFSGRQFSNSRSEMNVSTLELGDSALYLCASSPTVHLAKNIQYFGAGTRLSVL.

This clone was recorded a few times. The rearrangement joins TRBV19 to TRBJ1-2; TRBD1 matches at 10 bases. Germline V gene sequence: CDR1 LNHDA, CDR2 SQIVND (reference sequence). The V and J ends lost 5 bases and 2 bases, in that order; junction bases with no gene match: 8. The CDR3 spans 16 residues. As DNA, the CDR3 is TGTGCCAGTAGTCCTCGACAGGGGGCGGGAAACTATGGCTACACCTTC. Its protein product is CASSPRQGAGNYGYTF. Together with reference TRBV19 and TRBJ1-2, the CDR3 gives the full variable domain: DGGITQSPKYLFRKEGQNVTLSCEQNLNHDAMYWYRQDPGQGLRLIYYSQIVNDFQKGDIAEGYSVSREKKESFPLTVTSAQKNPTAFYLCASSPRQGAGNYGYTFGSGTRLTVV.

This clone occurred a few times. The V call is TRBV7-9, the J call TRBJ2-7, with 10 nucleotides matching TRBD2. The V gene end was trimmed by 4 bases and the J gene end by 0 bases; junction bases not matched to a gene: 12. The CDR3 totals 18 residues. Per germline, CDR1 SEHNR and CDR2 FQNEAQ (reference sequence). The CDR3 nucleotides read TGTGCCAGCAGCTCCCTAGCGGGAGAGGCCTCGAGCTCCTACGAGCAGTACTTC. Its protein product is CASSSLAGEASSSYEQYF.